Each of the 15 T cell receptor beta chains below was sequenced from the same sample in a study of cytotoxic CD8 clonotypes in ibrutinib-treated CLL. Generated by immunoSEQ multiplex PCR, the TCRdb table keeps only in-frame clones and is missing some. The table records 150,000 to 200,000 clones, nearly 90% of them present only once. Sequences were derived from PBMCs, sampled at disease progression, from a patient treated with ibrutinib. Receptors were obtained from a human donor with chronic lymphocytic leukemia.

The genes are TRBV12-5 and TRBJ2-7; maybe TRBD2 (6 bases). CDR1 is LGHNT and CDR2 is FRNRAP in the germline V gene. This CDR3 has 16 amino acids. Deletions cut 6 bases from V and 3 bases from J, with 21 bases between. The CDR3 loop is CASGSRSSAIIYEQYF. The DNA of the CDR3 is TGTGCTAGTGGATCCAGATCTAGCGCGATTATCTACGAGCAGTACTTC. The whole variable domain, remainder taken from reference TRBV12-5 and TRBJ2-7, is DARVTQTPRHKVTEMGQEVTMRCQPILGHNTVFWYRQTMMQGLELLAYFRNRAPLDDSGMPKDRFSAEMPDATLATLKIQPSEPRDSAVYFCASGSRSSAIIYEQYFGPGTRLTVT.

The chain joins TRBV20-1 to TRBJ2-7; a possible D gene is TRBD2 (6 bases). V dropped 4 bases and J dropped 2 bases, with 6 bases sitting between them. Germline V lookup: CDR1 DFQATT, CDR2 SNEGSKA (reference sequence). This CDR3 has 11 amino acids. The CDR3 loop reads CSATSAYEQYF. The CDR3 nucleotides are TGCAGTGCTACTAGCGCCTACGAGCAGTACTTC.

The CDR3 region is CASSVRPADTIYF. The CDR3 DNA sequence: TGTGCCAGCAGCGTCCGGCCAGCCGACACCATATATTTT. The chain employs TRBV5-5 and TRBJ1-3; D remains unclear. This CDR3 has 13 amino acids. Germline V gene data show CDR1 as SGHKS and CDR2 as YYEKEE (reference sequence). V lost 4 bases, J lost 8 bases, and 13 bases lay in between.

The chain carries TRBV9 and TRBJ2-7; D perhaps matches TRBD2 (6 bases). The CDR3 covers 16 residues. V was clipped by 3 bases and J by 5 bases, with 21 bases between them. Germline-derived CDR1 and CDR2 are SGDLS and YYNGEE. The DNA for the CDR3 is TGTGCCAGCAGCGCGCGCGGCCGGGAGTTAAACCACGAGCAGTACTTC. Protein: CASSARGRELNHEQYF.

This chain links TRBV5-1 with TRBJ2-5, with 9 positions matching TRBD1. Trimming cost V 0 bases and J 5 bases; bases outside gene matches: 2. In germline, CDR1 is SGHRS, CDR2 YFSETQ. This CDR3 comprises 14 residues. The CDR3 DNA follows: TGCGCCAGCAGCTTGGCGACAGGGGGGGAGACCCAGTACTTC. Translation gives CASSLATGGETQYF.

This chain links TRBV6-5 with TRBJ2-1; 8 bases map to TRBD2. Germline CDR1 reads MNHEY; CDR2 reads SVGAGI. The CDR3 totals 15 residues. Trimming cost V 6 bases and J 2 bases; bases outside gene matches: 6. CDR3 sequence: CASRLSGGTYNEQFF. As DNA, the CDR3 is TGTGCCAGCAGACTCTCGGGAGGGACCTACAATGAGCAGTTCTTC.

The chain employs TRBV27 and TRBJ2-6; D gene uncertain. V gave up 1 base and J gave up 1 base, with 5 bases separating them. The length of the CDR3 is 15 residues. CDR1 MNHEY and CDR2 SMNVEV come from the germline V gene (reference sequence). The CDR3, as DNA: TGTGCCAGCAGTTTATTGGTGTCTGGGGCCAACGTCCTGACTTTC. Its translation is CASSLLVSGANVLTF. Complete variable domain (other parts from reference TRBV27 and TRBJ2-6): EAQVTQNPRYLITVTGKKLTVTCSQNMNHEYMSWYRQDPGLGLRQIYYSMNVEVTDKGDVPEGYKVSRKEKRNFPLILESPSPNQTSLYFCASSLLVSGANVLTFGAGSRLTVL.

The rearrangement uses TRBV11-3 and TRBJ2-1, with 9 bases that match TRBD2. CDR3 length: 15 residues. V dropped 0 bases and J dropped 6; count of bases not matched to a gene: 3. CDR1 is SGHNT and CDR2 is YENEEA in the germline V gene. The CDR3 DNA sequence: TGTGCCAGCAGCTTAGAGGGACTAGCTGGCAATGAGCAGTTCTTC. This codes for CASSLEGLAGNEQFF.

The rearrangement uses TRBV2 and TRBJ1-1; TRBD1 agrees at 7 bases. The CDR3 totals 15 residues. Trimming took 6 bases from V and 2 from J; bases not matched to a gene: 9. The germline CDR1 and CDR2 sequences are SNHLY and FYNNEI. Written as DNA, the CDR3 is TGTGCCAGCAGAAGAGACAGGGCGATAAACACTGAAGCTTTCTTT. Its translation is CASRRDRAINTEAFF.

This clone appeared a few times. The V call is TRBV10-3, the J call TRBJ1-5, with D possibly TRBD1 on 5 matching bases. Germline-derived CDR1 and CDR2 are ENHRY and SYGVKD. V lost 2 bases and J lost 4, with 21 bases in between. There are 18 residues in the CDR3. The CDR3 here is CAISEGSGRARENQPQHF. The DNA of the CDR3 is TGTGCCATCAGTGAGGGCTCGGGCAGGGCAAGGGAAAATCAGCCCCAGCATTTT.

V and J are TRBV5-1 and TRBJ2-7; D uncertain. The CDR3 spans 14 residues. Germline assignment: CDR1 SGHRS and CDR2 YFSETQ. V lost 0 bases, J lost 2 bases, and 9 bases lay in between. The CDR3 DNA follows: TGCGCCAGCAGCTTGGGCCCGGTTACCTACGAGCAGTACTTC. It encodes CASSLGPVTYEQYF.

This clone appeared a few times. This chain joins TRBV19 and TRBJ1-5, with D unclear. V was trimmed by 1 base and J by 5 bases, leaving 6 bases between them. The length of the CDR3 is 13 residues. The germline gives CDR1 LNHDA, CDR2 SQIVND (reference sequence). CDR3 region: CASSIGFDQPQHF. DNA for the CDR3: TGTGCCAGTAGTATAGGTTTCGATCAGCCCCAGCATTTT.

This clone was detected a few times. The chain combines TRBV10-3 with TRBJ2-7; a possible D gene is TRBD1 (6 bases). Germline CDR1 reads ENHRY; CDR2 reads SYGVKD. This CDR3 comprises 14 residues. Trimming left V 7 bases short and J 7 bases short, with 20 bases between. The CDR3 DNA reads as TGTGCCATCACAATGGGGGCAGGATTTGTGGAGCAGTACTTC. Its translation is CAITMGAGFVEQYF.

The chain links TRBV5-4 to TRBJ2-1; 9 positions agree with TRBD2. The germline gives CDR1 SGHNT, CDR2 YYREEE (reference sequence). The CDR3 consists of 15 residues. V shed 3 bases and J 7 bases; nucleotides not matched to a gene: 8. The CDR3, as DNA: TGTGCCAGCAGCTGGACCGGGACTAGCAGAAATGAGCAGTTCTTC. Amino acid sequence: CASSWTGTSRNEQFF.

V gene TRBV18 combines with J gene TRBJ2-7, with 8 nucleotides matching TRBD1. CDR1 and CDR2 from the germline V gene are KGHSH and LQKENI. The CDR3 has 15 amino acids. J gave up 5 bases and V 5 bases, and 11 bases lay outside the gene matches. Here the CDR3 reads CASSSSGQASNEQYF. The DNA for the CDR3 is TGTGCCAGCTCATCTTCGGGACAGGCTAGCAACGAGCAGTACTTC.